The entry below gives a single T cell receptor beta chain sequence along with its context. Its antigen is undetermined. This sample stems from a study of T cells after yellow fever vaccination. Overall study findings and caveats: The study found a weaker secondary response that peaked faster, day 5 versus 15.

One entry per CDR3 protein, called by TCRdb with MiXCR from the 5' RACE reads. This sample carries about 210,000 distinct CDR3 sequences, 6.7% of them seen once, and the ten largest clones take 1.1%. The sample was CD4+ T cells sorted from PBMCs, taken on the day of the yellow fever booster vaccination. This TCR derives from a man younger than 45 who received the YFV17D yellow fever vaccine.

As DNA, the CDR3 is TGCGCCAGCAGCTTAGGACTAGCGGAACAAGAGACCCAGTACTTC. Protein sequence: CASSLGLAEQETQYF. The rearrangement uses TRBV5-1 and TRBJ2-5; 10 bases fit TRBD2. The CDR3 length is 15 residues. Germline trimming cut 2 bases from V and 2 bases from J; bases unmatched to any gene: 3. Germline V gene lookup returns CDR1 SGHRS and CDR2 YFSETQ.